Shown below are 6 T cell receptor beta chains from a single sample sequenced in a study of beta chain features in type 1 diabetes. Since all of the isolated RNA was reverse transcribed, expressed TCRB transcripts were what got sequenced. The method was immunoSEQ multiplex PCR; TCRdb's version includes in-frame clones alone and lacks a portion of them. This table has 130,000 to 150,000 clones, roughly 50% appearing once. The sequenced sample consisted of Tregs from blood. The receptors were gathered from a man aged 18 to 30 in good health.

V and J are TRBV6-6 and TRBJ1-5; D uncertain. This CDR3 has 13 residues. The V and J ends lost 7 bases and 7 bases respectively, with 14 bases between them. CDR1 MNHNY and CDR2 SVGAGI come from the germline V gene (reference sequence). The CDR3 sequence: CASNPGVNQPQHF. In DNA, the CDR3 is TGTGCCAGCAATCCCGGGGTCAACCAGCCCCAGCATTTT.

This clone was counted a few times. The chain couples TRBV29-1 to TRBJ2-1, with 10 bases fitting TRBD2. The CDR3 covers 15 residues. CDR1 SQVTM and CDR2 ANQGSEA come from the germline V gene. After removal of 4 bases from V and 7 bases from J, the junction contained 10 bases not matched to a gene. The DNA for the CDR3 is TGCAGCGTTGGCCTTTTTAGCGGGGGGCGGAATGAGCAGTTCTTC. Translation: CSVGLFSGGRNEQFF.

This clone was recorded once. This chain joins TRBV10-2 and TRBJ2-1, with 12 bases identical to TRBD2. This CDR3 has 19 amino acids. Germline-derived CDR1 and CDR2 are WSHSY and SAAADI. The V and J ends lost 9 bases and 6 bases, in that order; junction bases with no gene match: 21. The chain's CDR3 is CASRTGLAGGRKSGNEQFF. The CDR3, as DNA: TGCGCCAGTCGCACCGGGCTAGCGGGGGGGCGTAAAAGCGGCAATGAGCAGTTCTTC.

This clone has just a few counts. The chain links TRBV28 to TRBJ2-6; 8 bases are a match to TRBD1. CDR3 length equals 17 residues. With V trimmed by 6 bases and J by 0 bases, 7 bases remained unmatched. Germline loops: CDR1 MDHEN, CDR2 SYDVKM. The DNA of the CDR3 is TGTGCCAGCAGCCCCTCCGGGACAGGCTCTGGGGCCAACGTCCTGACTTTC. Translating it yields CASSPSGTGSGANVLTF.

The chain's CDR3 is CASSLRQGAYNEQFF. The DNA for the CDR3 is TGCGCCAGCAGCTTAAGACAGGGGGCGTACAATGAGCAGTTCTTC. The chain employs TRBV5-1 and TRBJ2-1, with TRBD1 matching over 10 bases. The CDR3 contains 15 residues. V was pared by 2 bases and J by 4 bases, with 3 bases of the junction left unmatched. Germline loops: CDR1 SGHRS, CDR2 YFSETQ. Supplemented by reference TRBV5-1 and TRBJ2-1, the full variable domain reads KAGVTQTPRYLIKTRGQQVTLSCSPISGHRSVSWYQQTPGQGLQFLFEYFSETQRNKGNFPGRFSGRQFSNSRSEMNVSTLELGDSALYLCASSLRQGAYNEQFFGPGTRLTVL.

This clone was counted between two and nine times. The rearrangement uses TRBV29-1 and TRBJ2-2; 11 positions match TRBD1. J gave up 5 bases and V 3 bases, and 8 bases lay outside the gene matches. Germline V lookup: CDR1 SQVTM, CDR2 ANQGSEA. CDR3 length equals 16 residues. Here the CDR3 DNA reads TGCAGCGTTGATGTTTACGGGACAGGGGGAACCGGGGAGCTGTTTTTT. Translating it yields CSVDVYGTGGTGELFF.